The clone carrying this T cell receptor (beta chain) has only one observation. These data come from a study of cytomegalovirus exposure and HLA in healthy donors. Whole-study context: Most genotyped donors, roughly 80% of more than 300, had Caucasian-associated genetic ancestry.

Germline CDR1 is PRHDT and CDR2 is FYEKMQ (reference sequence). The V gene end was trimmed by 6 bases and the J gene end by 2 bases; junction bases not matched to a gene: 6. The CDR3 is 15 residues long. Vbeta (60) and Jbeta (13) primers were used in the PCR. Only in-frame clones appear in the TCRdb table, and some are missing; sequencing was by immunoSEQ multiplex PCR. The data contain 150,000 to 200,000 clones, roughly 85% of them seen just once; the ten biggest clones take up roughly 13%. The chain carries TRBV13 and TRBJ2-1; TRBD2 matches 8 bases. Sequencing input: PBMCs. The receptor was derived from a man in his fifties or sixties in good health and CMV-seropositive. CDR3 protein: CASSSSTSAYNEQFF. In DNA, the CDR3 is TGTGCCAGCAGTTCCTCGACTAGCGCCTACAATGAGCAGTTCTTC.